The next 30 T cell receptor beta chains were all read from a single sample in a study of blood T cell repertoires in COVID-19. The data were produced by immunoSEQ multiplex PCR, yet TCRdb's version contains in-frame clones alone and is incomplete. Here the sample spans 250,000 to 300,000 clones, roughly four fifths being singletons. Specimen: PBMCs or T cells enriched from blood (not recorded which). The receptor source for this set is a man aged 25-40 years with acute COVID-19.

The chain links TRBV12-5 to TRBJ2-1, with D perhaps matching TRBD1 (5 bases). The V and J ends lost 5 bases and 9 bases respectively, with 11 bases between them. The CDR3 is made up of 12 amino acids. Germline loops: CDR1 LGHNT, CDR2 FRNRAP. The CDR3 is CASGIRQTEQFF. Written as DNA, the CDR3 is TGTGCTAGTGGTATCCGACAGACTGAGCAGTTCTTC.

The rearrangement uses TRBV19 and TRBJ1-4; possible D gene TRBD1, 6 bases. Germline lookup yields CDR1 LNHDA and CDR2 SQIVND (reference sequence). This CDR3 contains 15 residues. Trimming removed 4 bases at V and 8 bases at J, with 17 bases between. In DNA, the CDR3 is TGTGCCAGTAGTAAAAGGGGGACGACCGGGGAAAAACTGTTTTTT. Translated: CASSKRGTTGEKLFF.

The chain joins TRBV29-1 to TRBJ2-2, with 7 bases lining up with TRBD1. V shed 7 bases and J 5 bases; nucleotides not matched to a gene: 7. The CDR3 length is 13 residues. Germline V gives CDR1 SQVTM, CDR2 ANQGSEA. The CDR3, as DNA: TGCAGCGCTACTCAGACAGGGACCGGGGAGCTGTTTTTT. Protein sequence: CSATQTGTGELFF.

About this clone itself: A read error may produce the germline difference seen at one junction end. V usage is TRBV5-1 and J usage is TRBJ1-4; 9 bases align to TRBD1. The CDR3 sequence is 14 residues long. Germline values: CDR1 SGHRS, CDR2 YFSETQ. The CDR3 DNA follows: TGTGCCAGCAGCTCCGGGACAGGGAGCGAAAAACTGTTTTTT. Translated, it gives CASSSGTGSEKLFF.

This clone was recorded a few times. The chain combines TRBV3-1 (or the pseudogene TRBV3-2) with TRBJ1-3; no clear D. The germline V and J ends were trimmed by 1 base and 4 bases, with 11 bases remaining between them. The CDR3 contains 15 residues. Germline V CDR1 and CDR2: LGHDT, YNNKEL (reference sequence). In DNA form, the CDR3 reads TGTGCCAGCAGCCAAGTTGGAGGGTTCGGAAACACCATATATTTT. Encoded protein: CASSQVGGFGNTIYF.

V and J are TRBV19 and TRBJ2-5; D is perhaps TRBD2 (5 bases). Trimming took off 5 bases at V and 5 bases at J, with 15 bases between the two ends. CDR1 is LNHDA, CDR2 SQIVND, per germline (reference sequence). The length of the CDR3 is 14 residues. The DNA of the CDR3 is TGTGCCAGTAGTCCTAGAGGGAGAGGTGAGACCCAGTACTTC. This encodes CASSPRGRGETQYF.

Points on this clone: One end of the junction fails to match germline, which may point to a read error. The chain links TRBV5-1 to TRBJ2-6, with D tentatively TRBD1 (5 bases). This CDR3 spans 20 amino acids. The germline CDR1 and CDR2 sequences are SGHRS and YFSETQ. The CDR3 DNA is TGTGCCAGCAGCTTGGCCTCTCAGGGCTATCCCGACTCTGGGGCCAACGTCCTGACTTTC. This sequence encodes CASSLASQGYPDSGANVLTF.

The V call is TRBV5-6, the J call TRBJ2-7, with a tentative D call TRBD1 (5 bases). With 0 bases removed from V and 8 bases from J, the gap between germline ends came to 15 bases. The CDR3 is 14 amino acids. CDR1 and CDR2 from the germline V gene are SGHDT and YYEEEE. CDR3 residues: CASSLARPSGQQYV. The CDR3 DNA reads as TGTGCCAGCAGCTTGGCCCGGCCGTCAGGGCAGCAGTACGTC.

The gene calls are TRBV7-8 and TRBJ2-5, with 13 bases that match TRBD2. Looked up from germline, CDR1 is SGHVS and CDR2 is FQNEAQ. Germline trimming cut 7 bases from V and 5 bases from J; bases unmatched to any gene: 4. This CDR3 contains 14 residues. The CDR3 coding sequence is TGTGCCAGCATCACTAGCGGGAGGGGGGAGACCCAGTACTTC. Amino acids: CASITSGRGETQYF.

This rearrangement joins TRBV7-9 to TRBJ2-5; 12 bases fit TRBD2. V dropped 5 bases and J dropped 4; count of bases not matched to a gene: 2. CDR1 is SEHNR and CDR2 is FQNEAQ in the germline V gene (reference sequence). The CDR3 is 14 amino acids. CDR3 bases: TGTGCCAGCAGCGCGGGACTAGCGGGAGAGACCCAGTACTTC. Translation: CASSAGLAGETQYF.

The gene calls are TRBV28 and TRBJ1-1; the match to TRBD1 covers 7 bases. The CDR3 totals 12 residues. The V gene end was trimmed by 10 bases and the J gene end by 6 bases; junction bases not matched to a gene: 8. CDR1 is MDHEN and CDR2 is SYDVKM in the germline V gene. The CDR3 loop reads CATETGLSEAFF. CDR3 DNA: TGTGCCACCGAGACAGGGCTCTCTGAAGCTTTCTTT.

This sequence joins TRBV20-1 and TRBJ1-4; D ambiguous. The CDR3 spans 14 residues. Trimming removed 3 bases from V and 6 bases from J, with 14 bases in between. From germline, CDR1 is DFQATT and CDR2 SNEGSKA (reference sequence). The CDR3 here is CSASGIGSDEKLFF. Here the CDR3 DNA reads TGCAGTGCTAGTGGTATTGGTAGTGATGAAAAACTGTTTTTT.

The chain combines TRBV7-9 with TRBJ1-5, with D perhaps matching TRBD1 (5 bases). The CDR3 has 13 amino acids. Trimming removed 3 bases at V and 4 bases at J, with 7 bases between. Per germline, CDR1 SEHNR and CDR2 FQNEAQ (reference sequence). DNA for the CDR3: TGTGCCAGCAGCTTCCCAGGGAATCAGCCCCAGCATTTT. Translated, it gives CASSFPGNQPQHF.

The chain is built from TRBV14 and TRBJ2-1; weak D call: TRBD2 (5 bases). The CDR3 contains 16 residues. The V end lost 1 base, the J end lost 2 bases, and 12 bases lay between the germline ends. Germline V gene data show CDR1 as SGHDN and CDR2 as FVKESK. CDR3 loop: CASSQGTLSTYNEQFF. CDR3 DNA: TGTGCCAGCAGCCAAGGGACTCTCAGTACCTACAATGAGCAGTTCTTC. The whole variable domain, remainder taken from reference TRBV14 and TRBJ2-1, is EAGVTQFPSHSVIEKGQTVTLRCDPISGHDNLYWYRRVMGKEIKFLLHFVKESKQDESGMPNNRFLAERTGGTYSTLKVQPAELEDSGVYFCASSQGTLSTYNEQFFGPGTRLTVL.

The chain carries TRBV29-1 and TRBJ2-3; 11 bases line up with TRBD2. CDR1 is SQVTM, CDR2 ANQGSEA, per germline. With V trimmed by 8 bases and J by 4 bases, 8 bases remained unmatched. The CDR3 spans 14 residues. DNA for the CDR3: TGCAGCACTAGACTAGCGGGGAGTTCAGATACGCAGTATTTT. As protein: CSTRLAGSSDTQYF.

CDR3 protein: CASSDGGNSPLHF. The CDR3 region has the DNA TGCGCCAGCAGCGATGGAGGTAATTCACCCCTCCACTTT. The rearrangement joins TRBV5-1 to TRBJ1-6; D is undetermined. Looked up from germline, CDR1 is SGHRS and CDR2 is YFSETQ. V was shortened by 4 bases and J by 6 bases, with 8 bases between the two germline ends. The CDR3 sequence is 13 residues long.

This chain uses TRBV7-9 with TRBJ1-1; D is uncertain. With 6 bases removed from V and 1 base from J, the gap between germline ends came to 9 bases. The CDR3 extends over 13 amino acids. Germline CDR1 is SEHNR and CDR2 is FQNEAQ (reference sequence). CDR3 bases: TGTGCCAGCAGTACCTCGGGGAACACTGAAGCTTTCTTT. It is translated as CASSTSGNTEAFF.

V gene TRBV11-2 combines with J gene TRBJ1-1; perhaps TRBD1 as D (5 bases). Germline V lookup: CDR1 SGHAT, CDR2 FQNNGV. Between the trimmed V and J ends, which lost 4 bases and 0 bases, there was a span of 6 bases. The CDR3 contains 13 residues. CDR3 region: CASSSQVNTEAFF. CDR3 nucleotides: TGTGCCAGCAGCTCACAGGTGAACACTGAAGCTTTCTTT.

CDR3 amino acids: CASSLGGGRARPNTGELFF. The CDR3, as DNA: TGCGCCAGCAGCTTGGGAGGGGGTAGAGCAAGGCCGAACACCGGGGAGCTGTTTTTT. V gene TRBV5-1 combines with J gene TRBJ2-2, with D possibly matching TRBD1 (6 bases). CDR1 and CDR2 (germline): SGHRS, YFSETQ. CDR3 length: 19 residues. V shed 0 bases and J shed 0 bases, with 18 bases lying between them.

The V and J genes are TRBV5-1 and TRBJ2-2, with D possibly matching TRBD1 (6 bases). The germline CDR1 and CDR2 sequences are SGHRS and YFSETQ. The CDR3 has 15 residues. The V end was cut by 1 base, the J end by 3 bases, with 10 bases between. CDR3 protein: CASSLRDTYTGELFF. The DNA of the CDR3 is TGCGCCAGCAGCTTGCGGGACACTTACACCGGGGAGCTGTTTTTT.

The chain joins TRBV11-2 to TRBJ2-2; TRBD2 might be the D (5 bases). This CDR3 is 12 amino acids long. Trimming pared 10 bases from V and 7 bases from J, leaving 13 bases between. Germline loops: CDR1 SGHAT, CDR2 FQNNGV. CDR3 bases: TGTGCCACCGACCGGGCGGGCGGGGAGCTGTTTTTT. Translating it yields CATDRAGGELFF.

This clone was found a few times. This chain connects TRBV4-1 to TRBJ2-7; 7 bases map to TRBD1. V was clipped by 0 bases and J by 3 bases; unmatched bases: 5. This CDR3 is 15 amino acids long. The germline gives CDR1 MGHRA, CDR2 YSYEKL. The CDR3 DNA follows: TGCGCCAGCAGCCAAGATAGGGGGCTCAGCTACGAGCAGTACGTC. Its protein product is CASSQDRGLSYEQYV.

In its sample, this clone was seen a few times. The chain carries TRBV10-3 and TRBJ1-3, with 9 bases matching TRBD1. This CDR3 has 15 amino acids. V dropped 9 bases and J dropped 0; count of bases not matched to a gene: 6. The germline gives CDR1 ENHRY, CDR2 SYGVKD. The CDR3 loop is CAIQGAGSSGNTIYF. CDR3 DNA: TGTGCCATACAGGGGGCTGGAAGCTCTGGAAACACCATATATTTT.

The V gene is TRBV5-1, the J gene TRBJ2-2, with 12 bases identical to TRBD2. Germline loops: CDR1 SGHRS, CDR2 YFSETQ. The trim removed 3 bases at V and 2 bases at J, leaving 2 bases unmatched. This CDR3 has 16 amino acids. The CDR3 DNA sequence: TGCGCCAGCAGCTCACTAGCGGGGGGAAACACCGGGGAGCTGTTTTTT. This sequence encodes CASSSLAGGNTGELFF.

This sequence joins TRBV28 and TRBJ1-5; 10 bases agree with TRBD1. This CDR3 contains 15 residues. V trimming: 6 bases; J trimming: 2 bases; junction bases outside the gene matches: 4. The V gene's germline CDR1 is MDHEN and CDR2 SYDVKM. The DNA for the CDR3 is TGTGCCAGCAGGACAGGGGGCGCGGGCAATCAGCCCCAGCATTTT. Residues: CASRTGGAGNQPQHF.

The chain couples TRBV14 to TRBJ2-2; D might be TRBD2 (5 bases). The V end lost 4 bases, the J end lost 1 base, and 13 bases lay between the germline ends. Germline V lookup: CDR1 SGHDN, CDR2 FVKESK. This CDR3 is 16 amino acids long. The chain's CDR3 is CASSPSGFENTGELFF. The CDR3 DNA reads as TGTGCCAGCAGCCCTTCGGGGTTCGAGAACACCGGGGAGCTGTTTTTT.

The rearrangement joins TRBV28 to TRBJ1-1; TRBD1 matches 10 bases. V dropped 7 bases and J dropped 6; count of bases not matched to a gene: 5. The CDR3 contains 13 residues. Germline V gives CDR1 MDHEN, CDR2 SYDVKM. The CDR3 sequence: CASIRDRGSEAFF. Written as DNA, the CDR3 is TGTGCCAGCATCCGGGACAGGGGATCTGAAGCTTTCTTT.

The chain employs TRBV2 and TRBJ2-1, with 10 bases identical to TRBD2. The CDR3 runs to 15 residues. Germline CDR1 reads SNHLY; CDR2 reads FYNNEI. V dropped 4 bases and J dropped 4; count of bases not matched to a gene: 4. Written as DNA, the CDR3 is TGTGCCAGCAGTGCCCCGACTAGCGGGTACAATGAGCAGTTCTTC. The encoded protein is CASSAPTSGYNEQFF.

The chain joins TRBV20-1 to TRBJ1-5; 7 bases are a match to TRBD1. The germline V gene encodes CDR1 DFQATT and CDR2 SNEGSKA (reference sequence). The CDR3 extends over 12 amino acids. The J segment lost 6 bases and the V segment lost 3 bases, leaving 2 bases of the junction unmatched. CDR3 sequence reads: CSASAGGQPQHF. CDR3 DNA: TGCAGTGCTAGTGCAGGGGGTCAGCCCCAGCATTTT.

This chain links TRBV5-1 with TRBJ2-1, with D perhaps TRBD2 (7 bases). The CDR3 has 14 amino acids. With 4 bases removed from V and 7 bases from J, the gap between germline ends came to 15 bases. From germline, CDR1 is SGHRS and CDR2 YFSETQ. CDR3 coding DNA: TGCGCCAGCAGCATTACCAGGGGAGGGAATGAGCAGTTCTTC. Its protein is CASSITRGGNEQFF.